The 19 T cell receptor beta chains below come from one sample, sequenced in a study of chemoradiotherapy in HPV16-positive cancers. The method was immunoSEQ multiplex PCR; TCRdb's version includes in-frame clones alone and lacks a portion of them. The table includes around 1,700 clones, about 82% detected once. The sample here was tumor tissue, taken from a patient who underwent chemoradiotherapy. The receptors were sampled from a human donor with HPV-associated anogenital cancer.

The chain joins TRBV28 to TRBJ1-5; unclear D gene. In germline, CDR1 is MDHEN, CDR2 SYDVKM. The CDR3 covers 15 residues. V dropped 2 bases and J dropped 3 bases, with 11 bases sitting between them. The CDR3 reads CASSLPTWNNQPQHF. The CDR3 bases are TGTGCCAGCAGTTTACCCACGTGGAACAATCAGCCCCAGCATTTT.

In this sample, this clone turned up a few times. The V and J genes are TRBV27 and TRBJ2-1, with D perhaps matching TRBD1 (7 bases). The CDR3 is 15 residues long. Germline loops: CDR1 MNHEY, CDR2 SMNVEV (reference sequence). The germline V and J ends were trimmed by 5 bases and 7 bases, with 18 bases remaining between them. The CDR3 sequence: CASSTRRGLGNEQFF. The CDR3 nucleotides read TGTGCCAGCAGTACCAGGAGGGGGCTTGGGAATGAGCAGTTCTTC.

The rearrangement links TRBV14 to TRBJ2-4; D remains ambiguous. V was trimmed by 0 bases and J by 14 bases, leaving 14 bases between them. Germline loops: CDR1 SGHDN, CDR2 FVKESK. The CDR3 runs to 13 residues. The CDR3 sequence: CASSQERIGVKYF. CDR3 coding DNA: TGTGCCAGCAGCCAAGAGAGAATCGGAGTCAAGTACTTC.

A few counts support this clone. Other DNA sequences in the same sample also yield this CDR3. The rearrangement links TRBV7-2 to TRBJ2-1; 7 bases match TRBD1. Germline loops: CDR1 SGHTA, CDR2 FQGNSA. The CDR3 loop spans 15 amino acids. The ends lost 1 base at V and 2 bases at J; junction bases unmatched: 2. CDR3 bases: TGTGCCAGCAGCTTAGTAGGGACAGCCTACAATGAGCAGTTCTTC. It encodes CASSLVGTAYNEQFF.

There are a few counts of this clone. The same CDR3 is also encoded by other DNA sequences in this sample. V is TRBV27 and J is TRBJ1-5, with a possible D match to TRBD1 (5 bases). V was shortened by 3 bases and J by 5 bases, with 8 bases between the two germline ends. The CDR3 is 13 amino acids. Germline CDR1 MNHEY, CDR2 SMNVEV (reference sequence). CDR3 coding DNA: TGTGCCAGCAGTTTCAGGGAGGATCAGCCCCAGCATTTT. Its translation: CASSFREDQPQHF.

This sequence joins TRBV29-1 and TRBJ1-1; 8 bases map to TRBD1. Germline V gene sequence: CDR1 SQVTM, CDR2 ANQGSEA. The CDR3 is made up of 13 amino acids. V lost 7 bases, J lost 4 bases, and 8 bases stayed unmatched. The CDR3 protein is CSASTGVSTEAFF. CDR3 nucleotides: TGCAGCGCGTCGACAGGGGTGAGCACTGAAGCTTTCTTT.

J is TRBJ2-5 and V is TRBV19; unclear D gene. The CDR3 covers 14 residues. Trimming left V 5 bases short and J 5 bases short, with 15 bases between. Per the germline V gene, CDR1 is LNHDA and CDR2 is SQIVND (reference sequence). The CDR3 spells CASSPPGLWETQYF. CDR3 in DNA: TGTGCCAGTAGTCCTCCCGGATTATGGGAGACCCAGTACTTC.

The CDR3 loop reads CASKGTEQYF. The CDR3 DNA follows: TGTGCCAGCAAGGGGACAGAGCAGTATTTT. V is TRBV6-6 and J is TRBJ2-3, with TRBD1 identical over 7 bases. Germline values: CDR1 MNHNY, CDR2 SVGAGI (reference sequence). This CDR3 has 10 amino acids. The V and J ends lost 7 bases and 11 bases, in that order; junction bases with no gene match: 3.

This chain links TRBV10-3 with TRBJ1-2; D remains unclear. Germline values: CDR1 ENHRY, CDR2 SYGVKD. Trimming took 0 bases from V and 4 from J, leaving 9 bases between them. This CDR3 has 14 residues. In DNA, the CDR3 is TGTGCCATCAGTGAGTCTGGTAATGGCTATGGCTACACCTTC. Residues: CAISESGNGYGYTF.

This sequence joins TRBV7-2 and TRBJ1-5; TRBD1 matches at 8 bases. Germline V CDR1 and CDR2: SGHTA, FQGNSA. CDR3 size: 15 residues. J gave up 1 base and V 5 bases, and 4 bases lay outside the gene matches. The CDR3 coding sequence is TGTGCCAGCAGCCCTAGGGACAGGAGCAATCAGCCCCAGCATTTT. Translating gives CASSPRDRSNQPQHF. The full variable domain, in which reference TRBV7-2 and TRBJ1-5 provide the parts outside the CDR3, is GAGVSQSPSNKVTEKGKDVELRCDPISGHTALYWYRQSLGQGLEFLIYFQGNSAPDKSGLPSDRFSAERTGGSVSTLTIQRTQQEDSAVYLCASSPRDRSNQPQHFGDGTRLSIL.

This clone has just one count. The chain recombines TRBV7-2 with TRBJ1-4, with TRBD1 as a possible D gene (5 bases). Germline V gives CDR1 SGHTA, CDR2 FQGNSA. This CDR3 region has 16 residues. Trimming took 0 bases from V and 0 from J, leaving 8 bases between them. CDR3 amino acids: CASSLAGLTTNEKLFF. In DNA form, the CDR3 reads TGTGCCAGCAGCTTAGCGGGACTTACAACTAATGAAAAACTGTTTTTT.

The chain employs TRBV19 and TRBJ2-7; weak D call: TRBD2 (6 bases). The CDR3 is made up of 13 amino acids. Germline V gene sequence: CDR1 LNHDA, CDR2 SQIVND (reference sequence). Trimming shortened V by 4 bases and J by 6 bases, and 13 bases separated the two germline ends. CDR3 in amino acids: CASSTTRRGEQYF. The DNA of the CDR3 is TGTGCCAGTAGTACTACACGGAGGGGCGAGCAGTACTTC.

The J gene is TRBJ2-1, the V gene TRBV29-1; 10 nucleotides align to TRBD1. Germline loops: CDR1 SQVTM, CDR2 ANQGSEA. CDR3 length: 13 residues. The CDR3 loop is CRVGTGDYNEQFF. DNA for the CDR3: TGCAGGGTCGGGACAGGGGACTACAATGAGCAGTTCTTC.

The chain has TRBV19 and TRBJ2-1; D may match TRBD1 or TRBD2 (6 bases each). Germline lookup yields CDR1 LNHDA and CDR2 SQIVND (reference sequence). The length of the CDR3 is 13 residues. V was cut by 3 bases and J by 8 bases, with 11 bases left in between. The CDR3: CASSMTGGDEQFF. The DNA of the CDR3 is TGTGCCAGTAGTATGACCGGGGGCGATGAGCAGTTCTTC.

The chain has TRBV6-6 and TRBJ1-3; D call uncertain. Germline V gives CDR1 MNHNY, CDR2 SVGAGI (reference sequence). CDR3 length: 16 residues. V lost 6 bases, J lost 4 bases, and 19 bases lay in between. In nucleotides, the CDR3 is TGTGCCAGCAGAGAGCCCGCCGACCCCTCGGGAAACACCATATATTTT. The encoded protein is CASREPADPSGNTIYF.

This clone was seen only a few times. The chain has TRBV7-2 and TRBJ1-6; the match to TRBD1 covers 7 bases. The trim removed 2 bases at V and 7 bases at J, leaving 5 bases unmatched. Germline V lookup: CDR1 SGHTA, CDR2 FQGNSA. The length of the CDR3 is 15 residues. In DNA, the CDR3 is TGTGCCAGCAGCTTAATGTCCAGGGGGAATTCACCCCTCCACTTT. As protein: CASSLMSRGNSPLHF.

This sequence joins TRBV25-1 and TRBJ2-3; 9 bases line up with TRBD1. The CDR3 is 15 amino acids. CDR1 and CDR2 from the germline V gene are MGHDK and SYGVNS. With V trimmed by 6 bases and J by 6 bases, 10 bases remained unmatched. CDR3 nucleotides: TGTGCCAGCAGGTTAGGACAGGGGATATCCGATACGCAGTATTTT. Translation: CASRLGQGISDTQYF.

The V call is TRBV11-2, the J call TRBJ2-3, with 7 bases matching TRBD2. This CDR3 region has 15 residues. Per germline, CDR1 SGHAT and CDR2 FQNNGV. The V segment lost 1 base and the J segment 3 bases; nucleotides outside the gene matches: 4. This CDR3 is CASSLGLGGTDTQYF. In DNA, the CDR3 is TGTGCCAGCAGCTTAGGGTTGGGGGGGACAGATACGCAGTATTTT.

This chain links TRBV28 with TRBJ2-5, with TRBD2 identical over 12 bases. V lost 3 bases and J lost 3; bases outside the gene matches: 8. The CDR3 consists of 17 residues. The germline CDR1 and CDR2 sequences are MDHEN and SYDVKM. Written as DNA, the CDR3 is TGTGCCAGCAGTTTCCCGACTAGCGGGGGATTGGAAGAGACCCAGTACTTC. Protein sequence: CASSFPTSGGLEETQYF.